Detailed here is one T cell receptor (beta chain). This sample is drawn from a study of blood T cell repertoires in COVID-19. Study overall: Sources were T cells, B-cell-depleted T cells, or PBMCs; the material itself was cDNA or gDNA.

In the study's own analysis: Amplification of reference gene primers provided the estimated nucleated cell counts. Data came from immunoSEQ multiplex PCR; TCRdb stores just in-frame clones and leaves some out. V, J and clone size reflect that table, while D and trimming were determined from the DNA. The sample has approximately 100,000 clones; approximately 86% are singletons. Germline V gives CDR1 SGHAT, CDR2 FQNNGV. The CDR3 runs to 14 residues. V was cut by 1 base and J by 2 bases, with 9 bases left in between. Sequenced sample: PBMCs or T cells enriched from blood (not recorded which). This chain uses TRBV11-2 with TRBJ2-7, with a weak D call TRBD1 (7 bases). This receptor was obtained from a woman in her forties or fifties who had recovered from COVID-19. In DNA, the CDR3 is TGTGCCAGCAGCTTAGGCGGGACAGCCTACGAGCAGTACTTC. Its protein product is CASSLGGTAYEQYF. The whole variable domain, remainder taken from reference TRBV11-2 and TRBJ2-7, is EAGVAQSPRYKIIEKRQSVAFWCNPISGHATLYWYQQILGQGPKLLIQFQNNGVVDDSQLPKDRFSAERLKGVDSTLKIQPAKLEDSAVYLCASSLGGTAYEQYFGPGTRLTVT.